This paragraph reports one T cell receptor (beta chain). TCRdb keeps only in-frame clones here, not all; method: immunoSEQ multiplex PCR. The data contain about 250,000 clones, 70% to 85% of them singletons. The sample belongs to a study of blood T cell repertoires in COVID-19. The germline V and J ends were trimmed by 9 bases and 1 base, with 12 bases remaining between them. The germline V gene has CDR1 WSHSY and CDR2 SAAADI. The CDR3 contains 13 residues. This chain links TRBV10-2 with TRBJ1-1; a possible D gene is TRBD1 (6 bases). This clonotype was obtained from a human donor with COVID-19, enrolled during active disease. The donor label of this sample is uncertain. Sequenced input: peripheral blood. CDR3 in amino acids: CASAGTQNTEAFF. CDR3 DNA: TGCGCCAGTGCCGGGACACAGAACACTGAAGCTTTCTTT.